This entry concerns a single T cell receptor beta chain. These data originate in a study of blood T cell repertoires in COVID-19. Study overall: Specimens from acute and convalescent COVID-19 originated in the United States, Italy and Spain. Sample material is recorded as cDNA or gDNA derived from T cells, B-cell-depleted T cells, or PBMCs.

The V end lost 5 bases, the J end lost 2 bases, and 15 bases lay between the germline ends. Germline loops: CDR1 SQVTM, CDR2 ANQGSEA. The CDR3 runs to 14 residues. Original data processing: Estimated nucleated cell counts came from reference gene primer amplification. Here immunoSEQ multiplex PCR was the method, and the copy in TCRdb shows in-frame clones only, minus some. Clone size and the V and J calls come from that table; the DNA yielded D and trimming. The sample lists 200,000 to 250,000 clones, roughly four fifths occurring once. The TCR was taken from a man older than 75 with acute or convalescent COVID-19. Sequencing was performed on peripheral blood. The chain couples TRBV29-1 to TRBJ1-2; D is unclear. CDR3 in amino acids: CSVLTGGRNYGYTF. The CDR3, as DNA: TGCAGCGTTCTCACCGGAGGGCGGAACTATGGCTACACCTTC.